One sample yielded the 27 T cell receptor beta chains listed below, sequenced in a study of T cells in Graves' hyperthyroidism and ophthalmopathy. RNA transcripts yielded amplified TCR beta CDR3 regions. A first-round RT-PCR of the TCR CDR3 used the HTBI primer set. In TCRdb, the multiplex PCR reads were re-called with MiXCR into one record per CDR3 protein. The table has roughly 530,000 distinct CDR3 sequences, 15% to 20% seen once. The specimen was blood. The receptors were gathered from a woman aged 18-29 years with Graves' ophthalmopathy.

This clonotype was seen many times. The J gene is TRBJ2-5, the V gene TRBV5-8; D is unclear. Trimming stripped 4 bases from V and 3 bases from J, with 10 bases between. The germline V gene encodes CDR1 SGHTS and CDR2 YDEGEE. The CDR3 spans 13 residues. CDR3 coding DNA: TGTGCCAGCAGCCTTAGGGTCGAAGAGACCCAGTACTTC. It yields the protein CASSLRVEETQYF.

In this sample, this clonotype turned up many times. The CDR3 loop is CASSLDPRERYIQYF. DNA of the CDR3: TGCGCCAGCAGCTTGGATCCCAGGGAGCGGTACATTCAGTACTTC. This chain uses TRBV5-1 with TRBJ2-4; D tentatively reads TRBD1 or TRBD2 (5 bases each). Germline V gives CDR1 SGHRS, CDR2 YFSETQ. The CDR3 contains 15 residues. Deletions cut 0 bases from V and 8 bases from J, with 15 bases between.

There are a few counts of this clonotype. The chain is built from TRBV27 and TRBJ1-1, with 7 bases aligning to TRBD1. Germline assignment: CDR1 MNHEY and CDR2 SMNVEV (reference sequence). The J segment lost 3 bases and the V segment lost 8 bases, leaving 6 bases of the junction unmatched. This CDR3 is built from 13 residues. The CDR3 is CASRRGSHTEAFF. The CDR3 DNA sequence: TGTGCCAGCCGCAGGGGGTCCCACACTGAAGCTTTCTTT.

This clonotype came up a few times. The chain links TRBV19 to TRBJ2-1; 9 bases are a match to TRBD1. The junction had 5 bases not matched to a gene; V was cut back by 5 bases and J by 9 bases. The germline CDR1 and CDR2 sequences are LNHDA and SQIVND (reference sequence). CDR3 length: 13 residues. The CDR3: CASSPRQGGEQFF. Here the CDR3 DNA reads TGTGCCAGTAGTCCCAGACAGGGGGGTGAGCAGTTCTTC.

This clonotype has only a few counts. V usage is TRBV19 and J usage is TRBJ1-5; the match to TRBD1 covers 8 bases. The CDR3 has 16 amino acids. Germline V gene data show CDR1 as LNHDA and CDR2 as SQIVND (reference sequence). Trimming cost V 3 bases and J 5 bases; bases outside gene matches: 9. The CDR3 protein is CASSIDRGEEDQPQHF. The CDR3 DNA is TGTGCCAGTAGTATTGACAGGGGTGAGGAAGATCAGCCCCAGCATTTT.

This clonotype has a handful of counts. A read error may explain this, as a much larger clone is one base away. CDR3 in DNA: TGTGCCGGCAGTACAACAGAATCCTACACAGATACGCAGTATTTT. Amino acid sequence: CAGSTTESYTDTQYF. This rearrangement joins TRBV28 to TRBJ2-3; D remains ambiguous. In germline, CDR1 is MDHEN, CDR2 SYDVKM. This CDR3 comprises 15 residues. Complete variable domain (other parts from reference TRBV28 and TRBJ2-3): DVKVTQSSRYLVKRTGEKVFLECVQDMDHENMFWYRQDPGLGLRLIYFSYDVKMKEKGDIPEGYSVSREKKERFSLILESASTNQTSMYLCAGSTTESYTDTQYFGPGTRLTVL.

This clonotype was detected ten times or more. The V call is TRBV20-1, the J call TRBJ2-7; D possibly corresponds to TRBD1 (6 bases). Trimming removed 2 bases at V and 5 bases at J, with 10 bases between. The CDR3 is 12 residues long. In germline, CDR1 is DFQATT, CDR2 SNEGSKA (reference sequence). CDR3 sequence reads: CSARQGSDEQYF. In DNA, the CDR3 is TGCAGTGCTAGACAGGGGAGCGACGAGCAGTACTTC.

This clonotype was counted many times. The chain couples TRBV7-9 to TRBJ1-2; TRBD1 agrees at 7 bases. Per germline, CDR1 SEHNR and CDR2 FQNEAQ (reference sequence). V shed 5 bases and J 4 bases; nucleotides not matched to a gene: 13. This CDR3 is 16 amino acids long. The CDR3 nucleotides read TGTGCCAGCAGCCCCAGGACAGGTTATACGACCTATGGCTACACCTTC. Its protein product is CASSPRTGYTTYGYTF.

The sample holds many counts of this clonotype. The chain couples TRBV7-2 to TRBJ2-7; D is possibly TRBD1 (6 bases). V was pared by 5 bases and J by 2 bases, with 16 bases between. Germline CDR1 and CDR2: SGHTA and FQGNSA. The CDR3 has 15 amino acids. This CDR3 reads CASSLYRDTTYEQYF. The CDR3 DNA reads TGTGCCAGCAGCCTTTACCGGGACACTACCTACGAGCAGTACTTC.

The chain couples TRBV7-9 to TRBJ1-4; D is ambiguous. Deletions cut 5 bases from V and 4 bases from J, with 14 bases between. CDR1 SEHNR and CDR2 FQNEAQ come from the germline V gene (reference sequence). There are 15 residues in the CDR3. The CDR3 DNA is TGTGCCAGCAGCCCCGGTGAACAGCGTAATGAAAAACTGTTTTTT. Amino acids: CASSPGEQRNEKLFF.

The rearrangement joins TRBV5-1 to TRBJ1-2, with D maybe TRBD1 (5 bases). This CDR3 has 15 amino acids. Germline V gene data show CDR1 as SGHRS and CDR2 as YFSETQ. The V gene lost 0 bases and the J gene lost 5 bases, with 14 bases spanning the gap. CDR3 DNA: TGCGCCAGCAGCTTGGTGGTGGTGGGGGTTTATGGCTACACCTTC. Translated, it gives CASSLVVVGVYGYTF.

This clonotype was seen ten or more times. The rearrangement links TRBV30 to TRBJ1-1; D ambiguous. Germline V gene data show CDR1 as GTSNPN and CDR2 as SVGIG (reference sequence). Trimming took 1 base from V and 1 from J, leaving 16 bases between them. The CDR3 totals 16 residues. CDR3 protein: CAWSAERTYRNTEAFF. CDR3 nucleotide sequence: TGTGCCTGGAGTGCAGAGAGAACCTACCGGAACACTGAAGCTTTCTTT.

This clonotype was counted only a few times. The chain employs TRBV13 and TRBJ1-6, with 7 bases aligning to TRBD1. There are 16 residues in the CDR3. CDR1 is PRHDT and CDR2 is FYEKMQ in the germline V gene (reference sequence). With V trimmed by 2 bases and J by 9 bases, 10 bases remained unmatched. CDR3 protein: CASSLTGAGGGSPLHF. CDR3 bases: TGTGCCAGCAGCTTAACAGGGGCGGGAGGTGGTTCACCCCTCCACTTT.

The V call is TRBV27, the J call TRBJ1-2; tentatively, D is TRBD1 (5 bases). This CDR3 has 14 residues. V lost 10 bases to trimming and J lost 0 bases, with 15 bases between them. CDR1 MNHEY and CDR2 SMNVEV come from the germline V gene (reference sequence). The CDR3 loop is CAIRGAAPNYGYTF. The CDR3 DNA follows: TGTGCCATCCGAGGGGCGGCTCCTAACTATGGCTACACCTTC.

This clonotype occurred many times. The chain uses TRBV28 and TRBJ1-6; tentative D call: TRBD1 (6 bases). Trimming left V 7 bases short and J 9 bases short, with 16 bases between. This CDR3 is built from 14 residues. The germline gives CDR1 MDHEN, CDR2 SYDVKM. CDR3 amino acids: CASKQGLFGSPLHF. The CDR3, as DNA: TGTGCCAGCAAGCAGGGGTTGTTCGGTTCACCCCTCCACTTT.

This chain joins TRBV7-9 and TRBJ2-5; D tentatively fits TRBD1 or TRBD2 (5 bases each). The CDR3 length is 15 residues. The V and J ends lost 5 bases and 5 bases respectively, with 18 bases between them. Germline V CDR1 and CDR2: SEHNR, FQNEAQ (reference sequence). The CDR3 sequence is CASSPLGELMETQYF. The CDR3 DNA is TGTGCCAGCAGCCCCCTGGGGGAACTGATGGAGACCCAGTACTTC.

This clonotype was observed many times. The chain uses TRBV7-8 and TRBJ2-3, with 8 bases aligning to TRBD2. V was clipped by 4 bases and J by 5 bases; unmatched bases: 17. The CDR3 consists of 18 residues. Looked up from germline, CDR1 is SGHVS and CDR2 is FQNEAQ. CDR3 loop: CASSSPPTLGRARDTQYF. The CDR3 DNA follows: TGTGCCAGCAGCTCCCCTCCCACGCTCGGGAGGGCCCGAGATACGCAGTATTTT.

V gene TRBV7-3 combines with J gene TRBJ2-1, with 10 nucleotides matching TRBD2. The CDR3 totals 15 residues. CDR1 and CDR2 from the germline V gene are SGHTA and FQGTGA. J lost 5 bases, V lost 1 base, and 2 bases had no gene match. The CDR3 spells CASSLNGLADNEQFF. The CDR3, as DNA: TGTGCCAGCAGCTTAAATGGACTAGCGGACAATGAGCAGTTCTTC.

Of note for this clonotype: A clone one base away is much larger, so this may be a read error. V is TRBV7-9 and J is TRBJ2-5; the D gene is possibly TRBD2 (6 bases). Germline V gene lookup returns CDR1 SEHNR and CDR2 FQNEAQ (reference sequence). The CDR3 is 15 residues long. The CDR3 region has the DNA TGTGCCAGCAGCTGGTTGGAGGGGACCCAAGAGACCCAGTGCTTC. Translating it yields CASSWLEGTQETQCF.

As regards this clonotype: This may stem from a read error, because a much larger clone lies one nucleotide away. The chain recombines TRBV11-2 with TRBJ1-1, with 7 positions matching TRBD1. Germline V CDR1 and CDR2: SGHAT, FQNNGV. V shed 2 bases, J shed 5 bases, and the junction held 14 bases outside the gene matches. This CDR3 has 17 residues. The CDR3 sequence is CASSLPQGGRGVTEAFF. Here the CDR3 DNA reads TGTGCCAGCAGCTTACCCCAGGGGGGCCGGGGAGTTACTGAAGCTTTCTTT.

CDR3 nucleotides: TGTGCCTGGAGTCGAGGGACAGAATTCCAAGGGGGCAATCAGCCCCAGCATTTT. It encodes CAWSRGTEFQGGNQPQHF. The chain links TRBV30 to TRBJ1-5; 7 nucleotides match TRBD1. With 2 bases clipped from V and 2 bases from J, the junction kept 15 bases outside the gene matches. From germline, CDR1 is GTSNPN and CDR2 SVGIG (reference sequence). The CDR3 has 18 amino acids.

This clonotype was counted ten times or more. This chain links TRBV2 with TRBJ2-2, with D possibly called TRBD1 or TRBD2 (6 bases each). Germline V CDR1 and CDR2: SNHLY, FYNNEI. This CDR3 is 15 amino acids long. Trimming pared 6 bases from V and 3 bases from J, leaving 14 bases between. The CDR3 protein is CASSEDSGYTGELFF. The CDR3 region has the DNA TGTGCCAGCAGCGAGGACAGCGGGTACACCGGGGAGCTGTTTTTT. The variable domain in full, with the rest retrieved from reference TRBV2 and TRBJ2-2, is EPEVTQTPSHQVTQMGQEVILRCVPISNHLYFYWYRQILGQKVEFLVSFYNNEISEKSEIFDDQFSVERPDGSNFTLKIRSTKLEDSAMYFCASSEDSGYTGELFFGEGSRLTVL.

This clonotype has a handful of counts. The CDR3 reads CSAPRRGGGNTIYF. The CDR3 nucleotides read TGCAGTGCTCCTCGGAGGGGGGGGGGAAACACCATATATTTT. The gene calls are TRBV20-1 and TRBJ1-3, with TRBD1 as a possible D gene (6 bases). V lost 5 bases to trimming and J lost 4 bases, with 15 bases between them. The CDR3 loop spans 14 amino acids. In germline, CDR1 is DFQATT, CDR2 SNEGSKA (reference sequence).

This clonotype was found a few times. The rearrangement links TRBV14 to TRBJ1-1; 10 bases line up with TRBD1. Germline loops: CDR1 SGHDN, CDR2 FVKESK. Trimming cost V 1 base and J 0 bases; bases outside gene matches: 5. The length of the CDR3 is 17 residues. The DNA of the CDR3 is TGTGCCAGCAGCCAAGTCGGGACAGGGGTACTGAACACTGAAGCTTTCTTT. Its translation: CASSQVGTGVLNTEAFF. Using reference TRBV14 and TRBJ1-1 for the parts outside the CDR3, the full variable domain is EAGVTQFPSHSVIEKGQTVTLRCDPISGHDNLYWYRRVMGKEIKFLLHFVKESKQDESGMPNNRFLAERTGGTYSTLKVQPAELEDSGVYFCASSQVGTGVLNTEAFFGQGTRLTVV.

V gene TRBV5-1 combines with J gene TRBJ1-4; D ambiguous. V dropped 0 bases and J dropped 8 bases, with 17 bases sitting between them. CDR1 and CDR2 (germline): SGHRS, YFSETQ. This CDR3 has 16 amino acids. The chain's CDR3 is CASSLADSIGGEKLFF. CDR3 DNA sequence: TGCGCCAGCAGCTTGGCCGACTCGATCGGAGGGGAAAAACTGTTTTTT.

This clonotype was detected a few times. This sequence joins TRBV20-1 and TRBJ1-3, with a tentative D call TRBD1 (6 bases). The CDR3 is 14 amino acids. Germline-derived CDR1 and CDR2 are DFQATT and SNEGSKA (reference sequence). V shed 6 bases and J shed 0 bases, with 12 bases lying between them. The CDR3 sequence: CSANDRLSGNTIYF. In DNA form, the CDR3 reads TGCAGTGCCAATGACAGGCTCTCTGGAAACACCATATATTTT.

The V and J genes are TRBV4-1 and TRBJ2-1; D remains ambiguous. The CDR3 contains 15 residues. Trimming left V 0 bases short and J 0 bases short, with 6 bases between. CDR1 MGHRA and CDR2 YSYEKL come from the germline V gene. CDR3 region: CASSQDTTSYNEQFF. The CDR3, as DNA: TGCGCCAGCAGCCAAGACACTACCTCCTACAATGAGCAGTTCTTC.